Reported below is one T cell receptor (beta chain). The clone's antigen remains unknown. Base qualities are missing; no much larger clone stands one base away. This sample was taken from a study of immune aging and cytomegalovirus after organ transplant (dated by TCRdb to the early 2020s). For the study in its entirety: Every transplant recipient was given three-drug immunosuppression consisting of prednisone, tacrolimus, and mycophenolate.

As encoded in the germline V gene, CDR1 is KGHDR while CDR2 is SFDVKD. Deletion took 4 bases off V and 7 bases off J, with a span of 7 bases between the germline ends. The CDR3 spans 11 residues, from the cysteine through the phenylalanine. The CDR3 DNA has 33 bases and is translated from base 1. Beyond this particular receptor, the publication reports: Because CD57 was not measured in the sequencing data, a conservative gene-based aging definition was used instead. A larger share of large clones was made up of TEMRA cells, and in the seven largest clones (over 1,700 cells) aged and TEMRA cells were gained while TCM cells were lost. Following viremia, cells with an aged phenotype rose post-transplant no matter the clone size, with the increase showing up earlier in large clones (days 200-264) than in small clones.

Libraries were constructed by single-cell sequencing. The data were produced on an Illumina NovaSeq 6000. The BD Rhapsody Targeted mRNA and AbSeq Reagent Kit, in a microwell format, was used for cell capture and library preparation. The libraries included TCR, sample tags, AbSeq, and targeted mRNA drawn from the Human T-Cell Expression Panel together with custom TOX and TOX2 primers. Sequencing of the libraries was performed on an Illumina NovaSeq. In the original analysis: The analysis covered around 10,000 cells in total, of which about 7,000 were CD8 T cells and about 4,500 were CD8 T cells with an identifiable TCR CDR3. Raw data were processed with the BD Rhapsody Targeted Analysis Pipeline with V(D)J processing on the Seven Bridges Genomics platform. Quality control, Sample Tag demultiplexing with Lex-BDSMK, clone identification with VDJ Explorer, and Seurat clustering were performed in SeqGeq 1.6.0. A clone was considered non-expanded if it made up <1% of CD8 T cells, and considered a clonal expansion if it made up >2.5% of the sample. TCRdb trimmed public reads at Q25 via fastp, called clones via MiXCR and kept in-frame beta chains. Rows merge per CDR3 protein into single entries with the most common DNA and genes. TCRdb's processing, not the authors' own work, is the source of the V and J calls. The sample table records roughly 23,000 distinct CDR3 sequences; roughly 36% of these occur just once. Clones ranked in the top ten supply 20% to 25% of the sample.

This specimen's time point label, interpreted: five sample-tagged time points from pre-transplant (day -1) to day 368 post-transplant, pooled. After thawing, PBMC were stimulated with a CMV IE-1 overlapping peptide library for roughly 13 hours, with no transport inhibitors added. After thawing, cells rested overnight before stimulation in R10 medium with CD28/CD49d costimulation. The IE-1 peptide library was composed of 15-amino-acid peptides with overlaps of 11 amino acids. Samples from each time point were barcoded using BD Single-Cell Multiplexing Kit Sample Tags, then pooled and stained with oligo-conjugated anti-CD45RA and sorting antibodies. A BD FACSAria III was used to sort CMV-responsive CD8+CD137+ and CD4+CD154+ T cells at 4-way purity. EDTA vacutainers were used to collect blood, which was then processed with a Ficoll gradient within 1-24 hours.

Recombination linked TRBV24-1 to TRBJ2-7, and possibly TRBD2, on 5 matching bases. This TCR was recovered from a female donor who had a heart transplant and CMV viremia. The source was CMV peptide-activated CD4+ and CD8+ T cells sorted from blood, collected at five time points, pooled. The sample's cell subset or site label is to be understood as: sorted CD8+CD137+ and CD4+CD154+ T cells after about 12 h CMV IE-1 peptide stimulation. This receptor carries the CDR3 CATSETGEQYF. The nucleotide sequence reads TGTGCCACCAGTGAGACGGGGGAGCAGTACTTC.